The 29 T cell receptor beta chains in this list originate from one sample, sequenced in a study of cytotoxic CD8 clonotypes in ibrutinib-treated CLL. Libraries were prepared by immunoSEQ multiplex PCR; TCRdb keeps only in-frame clonotypes and omits some of them. Among 120,000 to 150,000 clones listed, 60% to 85% were seen once. Sequenced material: PBMCs, taken after 12 months of ibrutinib treatment. These receptors originate from a human donor with chronic lymphocytic leukemia.

This chain uses TRBV28 with TRBJ1-5; perhaps TRBD1 as D (6 bases). From germline, CDR1 is MDHEN and CDR2 SYDVKM. This CDR3 region has 15 residues. V was shortened by 6 bases and J by 6 bases, with 18 bases between the two germline ends. CDR3 loop: CASSRGGVLRQPQHF. The CDR3 nucleotides read TGTGCCAGCAGCAGGGGTGGGGTCCTTCGTCAGCCCCAGCATTTT.

V and J are TRBV6-4 and TRBJ2-3, with D unresolved. Trimming removed 2 bases from V and 2 bases from J, with 5 bases in between. CDR3 size: 13 residues. Germline values: CDR1 MRHNA, CDR2 SNTAGT. CDR3 amino acids: CASSDQLTDTQYF. The CDR3 DNA reads as TGTGCCAGCAGTGACCAGCTCACAGATACGCAGTATTTT.

Notes on this clone: Other DNA sequences of this sample code for an identical CDR3. The chain has TRBV19 and TRBJ2-5; tentative D call: TRBD1 (5 bases). The CDR3 spans 13 residues. Germline CDR1 is LNHDA and CDR2 is SQIVND (reference sequence). Trimming shortened V by 1 base and J by 5 bases, and 8 bases separated the two germline ends. The CDR3 sequence is CASSIGGRETQYF. The CDR3 DNA sequence: TGTGCCAGTAGTATAGGGGGCCGGGAGACCCAGTACTTC.

This sequence joins TRBV30 and TRBJ2-7; D is undetermined. V was trimmed by 0 bases and J by 2 bases, leaving 2 bases between them. This CDR3 has 11 amino acids. CDR1 GTSNPN and CDR2 SVGIG come from the germline V gene (reference sequence). The chain's CDR3 is CAWSVAYEQYF. The CDR3 DNA reads TGTGCCTGGAGTGTTGCCTACGAGCAGTACTTC.

This clone was counted only a few times. This chain uses TRBV19 with TRBJ2-7; TRBD1 aligns across 7 bases. V trimming: 7 bases; J trimming: 2 bases; junction bases outside the gene matches: 8. Looked up from germline, CDR1 is LNHDA and CDR2 is SQIVND (reference sequence). The CDR3 length is 14 residues. In DNA form, the CDR3 reads TGTGCCAGTATGTCCGGGACAGCAGCCTACGAGCAGTACTTC. This gives the protein CASMSGTAAYEQYF.

This rearrangement joins TRBV7-9 to TRBJ1-2; D gene unclear. The CDR3 contains 13 residues. Germline V CDR1 and CDR2: SEHNR, FQNEAQ (reference sequence). The ends were cut back, 3 bases at V and 3 bases at J, with 8 bases in the middle. Here the CDR3 reads CASSFLGDYGYTF. CDR3 DNA sequence: TGTGCCAGCAGCTTTCTCGGGGACTATGGCTACACCTTC.

The chain employs TRBV6-1 and TRBJ2-1, with D possibly being TRBD2 (6 bases). Germline CDR1 reads MNHNS; CDR2 reads SASEGT. The V end lost 7 bases, the J end lost 0 bases, and 13 bases lay between the germline ends. The CDR3 length is 15 residues. The CDR3: CASIRGSSSYNEQFF. In DNA, the CDR3 is TGTGCCAGCATTCGGGGGAGTAGCTCCTACAATGAGCAGTTCTTC.

V and J are TRBV7-9 and TRBJ1-2; D gene uncertain. The CDR3 length is 13 residues. Germline V gene sequence: CDR1 SEHNR, CDR2 FQNEAQ (reference sequence). V lost 5 bases and J 5 bases, leaving 12 bases between the germline ends. The CDR3 here is CASSRGRAYGYTF. CDR3 DNA sequence: TGTGCCAGCAGCCGTGGACGGGCTTATGGCTACACCTTC.

The chain combines TRBV7-2 with TRBJ2-7; no definite D call. Germline V gene lookup returns CDR1 SGHTA and CDR2 FQGNSA. The CDR3 is 15 amino acids. Trimming removed 2 bases at V and 0 bases at J, with 11 bases between. The CDR3 DNA reads as TGTGCCAGCAGCTTAACCCCTATACCCTCCTACGAGCAGTACTTC. Translated: CASSLTPIPSYEQYF.

The V call is TRBV7-2, the J call TRBJ2-5; weak D call: TRBD1 (5 bases). In germline, CDR1 is SGHTA, CDR2 FQGNSA. There are 15 residues in the CDR3. The V gene lost 4 bases and the J gene lost 0 bases, with 12 bases spanning the gap. DNA for the CDR3: TGTGCCAGCAGCTACCAGACAGATTACCAAGAGACCCAGTACTTC. This encodes CASSYQTDYQETQYF.

The chain recombines TRBV4-2 with TRBJ2-1, with 14 bases aligning to TRBD2. CDR1 is LGHNA and CDR2 is YNFKEQ in the germline V gene. The CDR3 is 22 residues long. J gave up 0 bases and V 0 bases, and 13 bases lay outside the gene matches. The CDR3 region has the DNA TGTGCCAGCAGCCAAGATAGTGGGGGACTAGCGGGGGATAAAAGCTCCTACAATGAGCAGTTCTTC. This sequence encodes CASSQDSGGLAGDKSSYNEQFF.

This clone was seen a few times. V usage is TRBV18 and J usage is TRBJ2-1; D is ambiguous. This CDR3 comprises 13 residues. V was shortened by 1 base and J by 12 bases, with 13 bases between the two germline ends. Looked up from germline, CDR1 is KGHSH and CDR2 is LQKENI. The CDR3 sequence is CASSPLDERWQFF. CDR3 nucleotide sequence: TGTGCCAGCTCACCACTGGACGAAAGATGGCAGTTCTTC.

This chain links TRBV7-9 with TRBJ2-7; D possibly corresponds to TRBD1 (6 bases). Germline lookup yields CDR1 SEHNR and CDR2 FQNEAQ (reference sequence). Trimming took 5 bases from V and 5 from J, leaving 13 bases between them. This CDR3 has 13 residues. CDR3 DNA sequence: TGTGCCAGCAGCCCGAAGACAGGTAACGAGCAGTACTTC. It is translated as CASSPKTGNEQYF.

The CDR3 sequence: CASSQDSPSGSHNEQFF. CDR3 coding DNA: TGTGCCAGCAGCCAAGATAGTCCCAGCGGGAGTCATAATGAGCAGTTCTTC. The V call is TRBV4-2, the J call TRBJ2-1, with 8 positions matching TRBD2. Germline trimming cut 0 bases from V and 7 bases from J; bases unmatched to any gene: 11. The germline V gene has CDR1 LGHNA and CDR2 YNFKEQ. CDR3 length: 17 residues.

The V and J genes are TRBV18 and TRBJ1-4; possibly TRBD1 for D (5 bases). The CDR3 consists of 12 residues. CDR1 is KGHSH and CDR2 is LQKENI in the germline V gene. Trimming shortened V by 3 bases and J by 8 bases, and 7 bases separated the two germline ends. In nucleotides, the CDR3 is TGTGCCAGCTCACCCAAGGGGGAAAAACTGTTTTTT. As protein: CASSPKGEKLFF.

The rearrangement uses TRBV9 and TRBJ2-7; TRBD2 matches at 7 bases. Trimming at V came to 0 bases and at J to 0 bases, leaving 3 bases not matched to a gene. The germline V gene has CDR1 SGDLS and CDR2 YYNGEE. The CDR3 covers 15 residues. The CDR3 protein is CASSVAASGSYEQYF. CDR3 DNA: TGTGCCAGCAGCGTAGCTGCTAGCGGCTCCTACGAGCAGTACTTC.

J is TRBJ1-1 and V is TRBV5-1, with 7 bases identical to TRBD1. Germline CDR1 and CDR2: SGHRS and YFSETQ. With V trimmed by 5 bases and J by 3 bases, 4 bases remained unmatched. The CDR3 has 13 amino acids. DNA of the CDR3: TGCGCCAGCAGTCGGCAGGGGGACACTGAAGCTTTCTTT. It is translated as CASSRQGDTEAFF. The full variable domain, rest sourced from reference TRBV5-1 and TRBJ1-1, is KAGVTQTPRYLIKTRGQQVTLSCSPISGHRSVSWYQQTPGQGLQFLFEYFSETQRNKGNFPGRFSGRQFSNSRSEMNVSTLELGDSALYLCASSRQGDTEAFFGQGTRLTVV.

The chain carries TRBV7-9 and TRBJ2-3; D is uncertain. In germline, CDR1 is SEHNR, CDR2 FQNEAQ (reference sequence). Trimming removed 1 base at V and 4 bases at J, with 6 bases between. There are 13 residues in the CDR3. In nucleotides, the CDR3 is TGTGCCAGCAGCTTAGTTTTGGCAGATACGCAGTATTTT. Translation gives CASSLVLADTQYF.

The rearrangement joins TRBV5-1 to TRBJ1-2; D uncertain. CDR3 length: 13 amino acids. V lost 0 bases to trimming and J lost 4 bases, with 7 bases between them. From germline, CDR1 is SGHRS and CDR2 YFSETQ. The CDR3 DNA sequence: TGCGCCAGCAGCTTGGGAGAACTCTATGGCTACACCTTC. Translated, it gives CASSLGELYGYTF.

The chain employs TRBV11-2 and TRBJ2-6; 9 nucleotides match TRBD2. CDR1 is SGHAT, CDR2 FQNNGV, per germline. The CDR3 is 19 residues long. Trimming removed 2 bases from V and 0 bases from J; junction bases left unmatched: 8. The CDR3 is CASSLRWLAGNSGANVLTF. Written as DNA, the CDR3 is TGTGCCAGCAGCTTAAGGTGGCTAGCGGGGAACTCTGGGGCCAACGTCCTGACTTTC. The full variable domain, with the rest looked up from reference TRBV11-2 and TRBJ2-6, is EAGVAQSPRYKIIEKRQSVAFWCNPISGHATLYWYQQILGQGPKLLIQFQNNGVVDDSQLPKDRFSAERLKGVDSTLKIQPAKLEDSAVYLCASSLRWLAGNSGANVLTFGAGSRLTVL.

The genes are TRBV9 and TRBJ2-3, with a tentative D call TRBD1 (5 bases). CDR1 is SGDLS, CDR2 YYNGEE, per germline. This CDR3 is built from 14 residues. V lost 6 bases to trimming and J lost 7 bases, with 18 bases between them. The chain's CDR3 is CASTDQDSFNTQYF. The CDR3 nucleotides read TGTGCCAGCACTGATCAAGACAGTTTTAATACGCAGTATTTT.

This chain links TRBV27 with TRBJ2-6; D gene uncertain. The CDR3 has 16 amino acids. V lost 5 bases to trimming and J lost 0 bases, with 11 bases between them. Germline CDR1 reads MNHEY; CDR2 reads SMNVEV (reference sequence). For the CDR3, the DNA is TGTGCCAGCAGTGCTGCACTGAGCTCTGGGGCCAACGTCCTGACTTTC. Translated, it gives CASSAALSSGANVLTF.

V is TRBV18 and J is TRBJ2-5, with D perhaps matching TRBD1 (5 bases). This CDR3 has 13 residues. Per the germline V gene, CDR1 is KGHSH and CDR2 is LQKENI. V lost 4 bases to trimming and J lost 2 bases, with 8 bases between them. The CDR3 loop reads CASSQGSQETQYF. CDR3 sequence (DNA): TGTGCCAGCTCACAGGGGTCGCAAGAGACCCAGTACTTC.

The CDR3 region has the DNA TGTGCCATGGGGGCACACACAGATACGCAGTATTTT. This sequence encodes CAMGAHTDTQYF. The chain joins TRBV10-3 to TRBJ2-3; D possibly corresponds to TRBD1 (6 bases). Germline V gene sequence: CDR1 ENHRY, CDR2 SYGVKD. The V and J ends lost 9 bases and 2 bases respectively, with 9 bases between them. The CDR3 loop spans 12 amino acids.

This clone was counted a single time. The V gene is TRBV6-5, the J gene TRBJ2-7; D gene ambiguous. Germline CDR1 reads MNHEY; CDR2 reads SVGAGI. The CDR3 has 12 residues. Trimming stripped 6 bases from V and 3 bases from J, with 9 bases between. The CDR3 here is CASRTGFYEQYF. For the CDR3, the DNA is TGTGCCAGCAGAACCGGGTTCTACGAGCAGTACTTC.

The chain links TRBV14 to TRBJ2-1, with 12 bases fitting TRBD2. Trimming removed 1 base from V and 7 bases from J; junction bases left unmatched: 11. Per the germline V gene, CDR1 is SGHDN and CDR2 is FVKESK. The CDR3 is 18 amino acids. CDR3 bases: TGTGCCAGCAGCCAAGTAGCCAGGACTAGCGGGACGGGGAATGAGCAGTTCTTC. Translating it yields CASSQVARTSGTGNEQFF.

This chain joins TRBV18 and TRBJ2-2; D is undetermined. The germline V and J ends were trimmed by 3 bases and 5 bases, with 10 bases remaining between them. Germline V lookup: CDR1 KGHSH, CDR2 LQKENI. CDR3 length: 14 residues. CDR3 sequence (DNA): TGTGCCAGCTCACCCCAACACCGGACCGGGGAGCTGTTTTTT. Encoded protein: CASSPQHRTGELFF.

The rearrangement links TRBV30 to TRBJ1-2; D is uncertain. Germline V gives CDR1 GTSNPN, CDR2 SVGIG (reference sequence). This CDR3 has 11 residues. V was trimmed by 0 bases and J by 6 bases, leaving 5 bases between them. CDR3 sequence reads: CAWSVHHGYTF. DNA for the CDR3: TGTGCCTGGAGTGTGCATCATGGCTACACCTTC.

The chain couples TRBV2 to TRBJ2-1; D gene unclear. The CDR3 is 13 amino acids. Germline V CDR1 and CDR2: SNHLY, FYNNEI. V lost 5 bases and J 4 bases, leaving 9 bases between the germline ends. Here the CDR3 reads CASSYDGYNEQFF. CDR3 coding DNA: TGTGCCAGCAGTTATGACGGATACAATGAGCAGTTCTTC.